This T cell receptor (beta chain) originates from a study of T cell responses to AZD1222 COVID-19 vaccine. As concerns this clone: The target antigen is unknown.

General study findings and limits: Reportedly, close to half of spike-specific TCRs are directed against unmutated variant regions.

Sequencing used immunoSEQ multiplex PCR; TCRdb keeps in-frame clones, though not all of them. The sample records 150,000 to 200,000 clones, 93% being singletons. This CDR3 has 15 residues. With 2 bases clipped from V and 4 bases from J, the junction kept 4 bases outside the gene matches. Germline V CDR1 and CDR2: SGHRS, YFSETQ. This sequence originates from an adult in good health. The chain combines TRBV5-1 with TRBJ1-4; 8 nucleotides agree with TRBD1. The sample in question was peripheral blood, obtained on day 0 of AZD1222 vaccination. CDR3 in amino acids: CASSLLQGGNEKLFF. The CDR3 coding sequence is TGCGCCAGCAGCTTACTACAGGGGGGTAATGAAAAACTGTTTTTT. Filled out from reference TRBV5-1 and TRBJ1-4, the complete variable domain reads KAGVTQTPRYLIKTRGQQVTLSCSPISGHRSVSWYQQTPGQGLQFLFEYFSETQRNKGNFPGRFSGRQFSNSRSEMNVSTLELGDSALYLCASSLLQGGNEKLFFGSGTQLSVL.